This TCR beta chain is drawn from a study of T-cell reconstitution after alpha-beta-depleted transplantation in children (dated by TCRdb to about 2016). About the study as a whole: Using TCR repertoire profiling, the study quantitatively followed how T-cell immune reconstitution unfolded in children after TCRalphabeta/CD19-depleted allogeneic hematopoietic cell transplantation. Overall study results and their limits: Hyperexpanded clone frequencies declined over subsequent months; after one year, T-cell counts and TCRbeta diversity were mostly attributed to newly produced T cells. The apparently early recovery of alphabetaT-cell counts about two months after transplant reportedly depended on only several hundred rapidly expanded clones that came from non-depleted graft cells. In some patients, the high TCRbeta diversity seen at day 60 was put down to recipient T cells and intrathymic progenitors that had survived conditioning.

The method was PCR. The data were produced on an Illumina HiSeq 2500. TCR library preparation used molecular barcoding, with unique molecular identifiers applied to normalize quantification of the TCRbeta repertoire. The public reads were reprocessed in TCRdb via fastp at Q25 and MiXCR, keeping in-frame beta chains. Every entry covers one CDR3 protein and lists the most common genes and DNA from its rows. For this sample the table gives some 600,000 distinct CDR3 sequences, of which over 10% were detected only once. The leading ten clones occupy about 2% of the sample. This clonotype has a handful of counts. Its antigen target is currently unknown. No much larger clone is present one base from it, and per-base qualities are unavailable. In the paper's terms, the treatment or condition label means: allogeneic hematopoietic cell transplantation with graft depleted of TCRalphabeta T cells and CD19 B cells. Transplant recipients were children who received TCRalphabeta/CD19-depleted allogeneic hematopoietic cell grafts.

Sequences MNHEY (CDR1) and SMNVEV (CDR2) are obtained from the germline V gene (reference sequence). V trim: 6 bases; J trim: 5 bases; unmatched bases: 13. The CDR3 starts with the cysteine, ends with the phenylalanine, and has 16 residues. Of the read, only the CDR3 DNA is kept; its 48 bases are in frame from base 1. This receptor was taken from a male patient between 10 and 17 years old who had a stem cell transplant for acute myeloid leukemia, so the T cells may come from the graft donor. Specimen: PBMCs, mostly from graft donor cells, collected 360 days after TCRalphabeta/CD19-depleted stem cell transplant. Recombination joined TRBV27 with TRBJ1-1, with 9 middle bases fitting TRBD1. This receptor has the CDR3 CASRPRQGGTRTEAFF. The sequenced DNA is TGTGCCAGCAGGCCAAGACAGGGGGGCACTCGGACTGAAGCTTTCTTT.